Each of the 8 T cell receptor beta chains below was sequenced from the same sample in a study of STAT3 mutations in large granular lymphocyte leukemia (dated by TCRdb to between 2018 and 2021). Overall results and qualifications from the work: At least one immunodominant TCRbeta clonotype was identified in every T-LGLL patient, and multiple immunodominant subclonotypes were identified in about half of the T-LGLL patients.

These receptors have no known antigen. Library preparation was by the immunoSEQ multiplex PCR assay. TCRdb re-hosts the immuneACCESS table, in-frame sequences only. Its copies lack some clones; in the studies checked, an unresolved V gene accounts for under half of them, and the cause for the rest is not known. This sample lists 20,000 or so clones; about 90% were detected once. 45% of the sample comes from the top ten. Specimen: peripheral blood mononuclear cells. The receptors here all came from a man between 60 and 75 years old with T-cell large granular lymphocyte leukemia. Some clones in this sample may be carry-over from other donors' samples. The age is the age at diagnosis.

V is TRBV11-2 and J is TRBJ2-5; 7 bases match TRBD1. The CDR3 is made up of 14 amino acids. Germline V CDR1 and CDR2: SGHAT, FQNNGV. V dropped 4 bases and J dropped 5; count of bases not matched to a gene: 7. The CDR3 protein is CASSSTGALETQYF. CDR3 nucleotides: TGTGCCAGCAGCTCCACAGGGGCGCTGGAGACCCAGTACTTC.

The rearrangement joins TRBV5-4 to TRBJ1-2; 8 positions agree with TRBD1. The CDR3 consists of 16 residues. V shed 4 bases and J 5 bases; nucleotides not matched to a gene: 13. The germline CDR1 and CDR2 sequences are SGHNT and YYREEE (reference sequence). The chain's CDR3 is CASSPPGTGLLYGYTF. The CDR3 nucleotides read TGTGCCAGCAGCCCGCCTGGGACAGGCCTCCTTTATGGCTACACCTTC. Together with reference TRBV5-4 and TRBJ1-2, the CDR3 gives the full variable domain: ETGVTQSPTHLIKTRGQQVTLRCSSQSGHNTVSWYQQALGQGPQFIFQYYREEENGRGNFPPRFSGLQFPNYSSELNVNALELDDSALYLCASSPPGTGLLYGYTFGSGTRLTVV.

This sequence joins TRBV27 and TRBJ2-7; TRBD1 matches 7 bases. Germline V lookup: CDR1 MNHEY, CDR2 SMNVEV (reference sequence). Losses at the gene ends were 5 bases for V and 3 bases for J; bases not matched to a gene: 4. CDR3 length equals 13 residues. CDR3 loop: CASSGQVGYEQYF. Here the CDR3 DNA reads TGTGCCAGCAGTGGACAGGTCGGCTACGAGCAGTACTTC.

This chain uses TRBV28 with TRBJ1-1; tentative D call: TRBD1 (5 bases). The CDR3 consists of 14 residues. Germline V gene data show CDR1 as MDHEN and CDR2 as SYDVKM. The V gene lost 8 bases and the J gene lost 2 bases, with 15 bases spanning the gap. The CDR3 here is CASCGGALNTEAFF. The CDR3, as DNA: TGTGCCAGCTGCGGAGGGGCCCTAAACACTGAAGCTTTCTTT.

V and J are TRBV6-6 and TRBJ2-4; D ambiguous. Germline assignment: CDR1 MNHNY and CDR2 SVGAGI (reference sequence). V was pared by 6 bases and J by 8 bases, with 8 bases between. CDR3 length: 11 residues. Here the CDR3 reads CASSSEDIQYF. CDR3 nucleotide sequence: TGTGCCAGCAGCTCCGAGGACATTCAGTACTTC.

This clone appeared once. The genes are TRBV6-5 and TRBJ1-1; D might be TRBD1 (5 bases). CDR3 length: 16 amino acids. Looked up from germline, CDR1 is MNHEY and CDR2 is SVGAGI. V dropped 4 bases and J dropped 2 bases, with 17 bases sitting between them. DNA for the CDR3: TGTGCCAGCAGTTGGGCCCGCGGGGCCTTTAACACTGAAGCTTTCTTT. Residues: CASSWARGAFNTEAFF.

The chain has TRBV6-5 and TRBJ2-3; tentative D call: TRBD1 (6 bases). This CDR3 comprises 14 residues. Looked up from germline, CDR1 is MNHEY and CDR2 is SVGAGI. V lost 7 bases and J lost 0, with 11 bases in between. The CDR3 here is CASKDRHSTDTQYF. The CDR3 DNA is TGTGCCAGCAAGGACAGACATAGCACAGATACGCAGTATTTT.

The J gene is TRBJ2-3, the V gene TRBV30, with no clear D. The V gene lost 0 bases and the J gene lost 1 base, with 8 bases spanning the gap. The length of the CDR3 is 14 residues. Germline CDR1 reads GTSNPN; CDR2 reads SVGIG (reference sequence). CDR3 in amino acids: CAWSVPAGTDTQYF. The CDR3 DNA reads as TGTGCCTGGAGTGTACCGGCTGGCACAGATACGCAGTATTTT.